This T cell receptor beta chain emerged from a study of CD8 T cells in ankylosing spondylitis. TCRdb analysed the 5' RACE reads with MiXCR anew, one entry per CDR3 protein. The table includes around 180,000 distinct CDR3 sequences, about an eighth detected once. The germline V and J ends were trimmed by 2 bases and 8 bases, with 19 bases remaining between them. The CDR3 covers 16 residues. Germline lookup yields CDR1 LNHDA and CDR2 SQIVND (reference sequence). In this sample, this clonotype turned up a few times. The source is a female donor with ankylosing spondylitis or in good health (not recorded which). The chain has TRBV19 and TRBJ2-1; perhaps TRBD1 as D (6 bases). Input material: blood, either unsorted or a sorted T cell fraction (not recorded which). The DNA for the CDR3 is TGTGCCAGTAGTATAAAGGTCGGGACAACGTCGGATGAGCAGTTCTTC. Translating gives CASSIKVGTTSDEQFF.